The 28 T cell receptor beta chains in this list originate from one sample, sequenced in a study of beta chain features in type 1 diabetes. The study, taken as a whole, reports: In every one of the four CD4+ subsets, TCRB CDR3s were moderately but significantly shorter in Type 1 diabetes patients.

Expressed TCRB transcripts were sequenced because the entire RNA isolate underwent reverse transcription. The data were produced by immunoSEQ multiplex PCR, yet TCRdb's version contains in-frame clones alone and is incomplete. This sample has 630,000 or so clones, with around an eighth found just once. Their cognate antigens are unknown. Sequencing was done on a sample of naive CD4+ T cells from blood. These receptors all come from a man younger than 35 with type 1 diabetes.

This clone has more than one count but fewer than ten. The chain carries TRBV6-1 and TRBJ2-5; 7 bases are shared with TRBD1. V dropped 8 bases and J dropped 3; count of bases not matched to a gene: 6. Germline CDR1 and CDR2: MNHNS and SASEGT. There are 13 residues in the CDR3. The CDR3 region has the DNA TGTGCCAGCCGACAGGGCCCGAAAGAGACCCAGTACTTC. Protein sequence: CASRQGPKETQYF.

This chain's CDR3 is CASSFDKNYGYTF. In DNA form, the CDR3 reads TGTGCCAGCAGCTTCGACAAGAACTATGGCTACACCTTC. The chain links TRBV7-8 to TRBJ1-2; D ambiguous. The CDR3 length is 13 residues. The germline V and J ends were trimmed by 3 bases and 2 bases, with 7 bases remaining between them. Germline CDR1 SGHVS, CDR2 FQNEAQ.

This clone was observed a few times. The rearrangement joins TRBV27 to TRBJ1-2, with TRBD1 matching over 9 bases. Per germline, CDR1 MNHEY and CDR2 SMNVEV (reference sequence). The CDR3 runs 16 residues. The V gene end was trimmed by 4 bases and the J gene end by 2 bases; junction bases not matched to a gene: 8. CDR3: CASSWAGQGQNYGYTF. CDR3 nucleotides: TGTGCCAGCAGTTGGGCGGGACAGGGCCAGAACTATGGCTACACCTTC.

The chain links TRBV6-6 to TRBJ1-5; no reliable D call. CDR3 length: 15 residues. Germline-derived CDR1 and CDR2 are MNHNY and SVGAGI (reference sequence). The V and J ends lost 3 bases and 1 base respectively, with 10 bases between them. Here the CDR3 DNA reads TGTGCCAGCAGTTATAAGGCACCAAGCAATCAGCCCCAGCATTTT. Its protein is CASSYKAPSNQPQHF.

This clone has more than one count but fewer than ten. The genes are TRBV7-2 and TRBJ1-4; 7 nucleotides agree with TRBD1. V trimming: 5 bases; J trimming: 1 base; junction bases outside the gene matches: 1. This CDR3 spans 14 amino acids. In germline, CDR1 is SGHTA, CDR2 FQGNSA. DNA for the CDR3: TGTGCCAGCAGCCGGGACAGAACTAATGAAAAACTGTTTTTT. Protein product: CASSRDRTNEKLFF.

J is TRBJ2-3 and V is TRBV28; no clear D gene. This CDR3 has 11 amino acids. Germline CDR1 and CDR2: MDHEN and SYDVKM. V dropped 2 bases and J dropped 4 bases, with 1 base sitting between them. DNA of the CDR3: TGTGCCAGCAGTTTACCAGATACGCAGTATTTT. Its protein is CASSLPDTQYF.

The chain joins TRBV7-3 to TRBJ2-3; D not resolved. The germline V gene has CDR1 SGHTA and CDR2 FQGTGA. Trimming took off 2 bases at V and 4 bases at J, with 7 bases between the two ends. The CDR3 is 13 amino acids. This CDR3 reads CASSLAISDTQYF. The CDR3 region has the DNA TGTGCCAGCAGCTTAGCTATCTCAGATACGCAGTATTTT.

This clone showed up just a few times. This rearrangement joins TRBV4-2 to TRBJ1-2, with D perhaps matching TRBD1 (5 bases). V lost 6 bases, J lost 1 base, and 15 bases lay in between. From germline, CDR1 is LGHNA and CDR2 YNFKEQ. The CDR3 loop spans 15 amino acids. CDR3 sequence: CASSERGSLNYGYTF. As DNA, the CDR3 is TGTGCCAGCAGTGAAAGGGGCAGTCTTAACTATGGCTACACCTTC.

CDR3 sequence reads: CASSVASGDETQYF. In nucleotides, the CDR3 is TGTGCCAGCAGCGTAGCTTCAGGGGATGAGACGCAGTATTTT. The chain is built from TRBV9 and TRBJ2-3, with a tentative D call TRBD1 (6 bases). The CDR3 contains 14 residues. With 0 bases removed from V and 9 bases from J, the gap between germline ends came to 14 bases. Per the germline V gene, CDR1 is SGDLS and CDR2 is YYNGEE.

The chain carries TRBV9 and TRBJ1-4; tentatively, D is TRBD1 (6 bases). The CDR3 covers 15 residues. V shed 4 bases and J shed 8 bases, with 18 bases lying between them. Germline V gives CDR1 SGDLS, CDR2 YYNGEE. In DNA, the CDR3 is TGTGCCAGCAGCCCTGGGGGGCGCGTTAGGGAAAAACTGTTTTTT. This codes for CASSPGGRVREKLFF.

This clone was counted only a few times. This chain links TRBV9 with TRBJ2-1, with a tentative D call TRBD2 (6 bases). The CDR3 consists of 15 residues. V shed 4 bases and J shed 2 bases, with 13 bases lying between them. Germline V gene sequence: CDR1 SGDLS, CDR2 YYNGEE. CDR3 sequence: CASSPYGGTYNEQFF. The CDR3 nucleotides read TGTGCCAGCAGCCCTTATGGGGGGACCTACAATGAGCAGTTCTTC.

This chain links TRBV6-6 with TRBJ1-2; TRBD1 is a possible D gene (5 bases). Germline lookup yields CDR1 MNHNY and CDR2 SVGAGI (reference sequence). The CDR3 runs 12 residues. V was trimmed by 8 bases and J by 5 bases, leaving 12 bases between them. The CDR3 nucleotides read TGTGCCAGCGTGCAGGGCTCATATGGCTACACCTTC. It codes for CASVQGSYGYTF.

This clone has more than one count but fewer than ten. V usage is TRBV4-2 and J usage is TRBJ2-1; D remains unclear. Germline V gives CDR1 LGHNA, CDR2 YNFKEQ. The CDR3 has 15 residues. V gave up 0 bases and J gave up 8 bases, with 14 bases separating them. The CDR3 DNA sequence: TGTGCCAGCAGCCAAGATCGGAACAAGCGCGATGAGCAGTTCTTC. Its translation is CASSQDRNKRDEQFF.

This rearrangement joins TRBV25-1 to TRBJ2-3; D unresolved. Germline lookup yields CDR1 MGHDK and CDR2 SYGVNS. The CDR3 has 11 residues. Trimming stripped 5 bases from V and 7 bases from J, with 7 bases between. CDR3 nucleotides: TGTGCCAGCAGTCCTCTGAATACGCAGTATTTT. Protein sequence: CASSPLNTQYF.

There are a few counts of this clone. The chain joins TRBV5-1 to TRBJ2-3, with D hard to call. From germline, CDR1 is SGHRS and CDR2 YFSETQ. CDR3 length equals 17 residues. Trimming took off 3 bases at V and 2 bases at J, with 19 bases between the two ends. Here the CDR3 reads CASSSSARTAATDTQYF. The CDR3 nucleotides read TGCGCCAGCAGCTCCTCGGCCCGGACGGCGGCCACAGATACGCAGTATTTT.

This clone occurred a few times. The V and J genes are TRBV7-8 and TRBJ1-2; maybe TRBD1 (5 bases). Per germline, CDR1 SGHVS and CDR2 FQNEAQ. CDR3 length equals 14 residues. Trimming left V 3 bases short and J 4 bases short, with 12 bases between. CDR3 region: CASSLGTWPYGYTF. Written as DNA, the CDR3 is TGTGCCAGCAGCTTGGGGACGTGGCCCTATGGCTACACCTTC.

The sample holds a few counts of this clone. The chain is built from TRBV30 and TRBJ2-4; 9 bases align to TRBD2. The CDR3 contains 16 residues. Germline V gene sequence: CDR1 GTSNPN, CDR2 SVGIG (reference sequence). Trimming at V came to 0 bases and at J to 6 bases, leaving 9 bases not matched to a gene. In nucleotides, the CDR3 is TGTGCCTGGAGTGTAGGTCTAGCGGGATCGGGAAACATTCAGTACTTC. Protein product: CAWSVGLAGSGNIQYF.

The chain uses TRBV11-1 and TRBJ2-1, with TRBD2 matching 8 bases. Germline CDR1 reads SGHAT; CDR2 reads FQDESV (reference sequence). V lost 5 bases and J lost 2; bases outside the gene matches: 5. The CDR3 is made up of 15 amino acids. CDR3 DNA sequence: TGTGCCAGCAGCCTCAGGCGGGGGGCCTACAATGAGCAGTTCTTC. This sequence encodes CASSLRRGAYNEQFF.

Concerning this clone itself: This sample includes further DNA sequences coding for the same CDR3. This rearrangement joins TRBV30 to TRBJ2-5; maybe TRBD1 (5 bases). Germline lookup yields CDR1 GTSNPN and CDR2 SVGIG (reference sequence). V lost 0 bases, J lost 1 base, and 6 bases lay in between. The CDR3 sequence is 13 residues long. The CDR3, as DNA: TGTGCCTGGAGTGTACAGGTCCAAGAGACCCAGTACTTC. Residues: CAWSVQVQETQYF.

J is TRBJ2-6 and V is TRBV6-1; the D is unclear. Germline V gene data show CDR1 as MNHNS and CDR2 as SASEGT. Trimming took 8 bases from V and 0 from J, leaving 11 bases between them. The CDR3 loop spans 15 amino acids. The CDR3 nucleotides are TGTGCCAGCTTAATACTGCCCTCTGGGGCCAACGTCCTGACTTTC. Encoded protein: CASLILPSGANVLTF.

The gene calls are TRBV7-7 and TRBJ2-5; a weak D match, TRBD2 (6 bases). The V gene's germline CDR1 is SSHAT and CDR2 FNYEAQ (reference sequence). The CDR3 is made up of 12 amino acids. CDR3 in DNA: TGTGCTAGCGGCGGTGTCCAAGAGACCCAGTACTTC. Its protein product is CASGGVQETQYF. The full variable domain, its missing parts supplied by reference TRBV7-7 and TRBJ2-5, is GAGVSQSPRYKVTKRGQDVTLRCDPISSHATLYWYQQALGQGPEFLTYFNYEAQPDKSGLPSDRFSAERPEGSISTLTIQRTEQRDSAMYRCASGGVQETQYFGPGTRLLVL.

The V and J genes are TRBV10-2 and TRBJ2-1; D gene ambiguous. Germline V gene data show CDR1 as WSHSY and CDR2 as SAAADI. Trimming shortened V by 6 bases and J by 10 bases, and 13 bases separated the two germline ends. The CDR3 consists of 12 residues. The CDR3, as DNA: TGCGCCAGCAGCGGTCCGAAGGGCGAGCAGTTCTTC. Its translation: CASSGPKGEQFF.

The chain is built from TRBV4-2 and TRBJ2-2; D remains unclear. This CDR3 comprises 16 residues. V was pared by 1 base and J by 0 bases, with 9 bases between. The germline V gene has CDR1 LGHNA and CDR2 YNFKEQ. The CDR3 coding sequence is TGTGCCAGCAGCCAAGGAAAACTTTCGAACACCGGGGAGCTGTTTTTT. Amino acid sequence: CASSQGKLSNTGELFF.

The chain links TRBV14 to TRBJ2-7; no clear D. The CDR3 covers 14 residues. Germline V gene data show CDR1 as SGHDN and CDR2 as FVKESK. Trimming left V 4 bases short and J 3 bases short, with 13 bases between. CDR3 sequence: CASSLSGPYYEQYF. The CDR3 bases are TGTGCCAGCAGCCTTTCCGGACCGTACTACGAGCAGTACTTC.

This clone has only a few counts. The J gene is TRBJ2-2, the V gene TRBV9; a weak D match, TRBD1 (7 bases). Per germline, CDR1 SGDLS and CDR2 YYNGEE. The V and J ends lost 5 bases and 4 bases respectively, with 15 bases between them. The CDR3 extends over 15 amino acids. CDR3 coding DNA: TGTGCCAGCAGTGAAAGGAGGGGGCCCACCGGGGAGCTGTTTTTT. Encoded protein: CASSERRGPTGELFF.

This clone was found a few times. The rearrangement links TRBV25-1 to TRBJ2-1; 7 nucleotides align to TRBD2. The germline gives CDR1 MGHDK, CDR2 SYGVNS. The CDR3 runs 16 residues. Unmatched junction bases numbered 10, after V lost 1 base and J lost 7 bases. The DNA for the CDR3 is TGTGCCAGCAGTGAATGGGGAGCGGGAACTACAAATGAGCAGTTCTTC. Translation gives CASSEWGAGTTNEQFF.

The chain joins TRBV18 to TRBJ2-5; D uncertain. This CDR3 is 13 amino acids long. V was pared by 2 bases and J by 5 bases, with 9 bases between. From germline, CDR1 is KGHSH and CDR2 LQKENI. CDR3 in DNA: TGTGCCAGCTCACCAGGGTCTCTGGAGACCCAGTACTTC. Encoded protein: CASSPGSLETQYF. Looking up the rest from reference TRBV18 and TRBJ2-5 gives the full variable domain: NAGVMQNPRHLVRRRGQEARLRCSPMKGHSHVYWYRQLPEEGLKFMVYLQKENIIDESGMPKERFSAEFPKEGPSILRIQQVVRGDSAAYFCASSPGSLETQYFGPGTRLLVL.

V is TRBV2 and J is TRBJ1-5; the D is unclear. The CDR3 runs to 16 residues. V lost 1 base to trimming and J lost 9 bases, with 19 bases between them. The germline V gene encodes CDR1 SNHLY and CDR2 FYNNEI. The CDR3 loop reads CASSEEGRRNGLPQHF. CDR3 nucleotide sequence: TGTGCCAGCAGTGAAGAGGGCAGGAGGAACGGTCTGCCCCAGCATTTT.